This TCR beta chain came from a study of blood T cell repertoires in COVID-19. The authors' processing: Using reference gene primer amplification, nucleated cell counts were estimated. The repertoire was sequenced with immunoSEQ multiplex PCR; TCRdb's copy has only in-frame clones and lacks some. D and trimming come from the DNA, and the V and J calls and clone size come from that table. This table has more than 65,000 clones, around 76% appearing once. V lost 5 bases, J lost 7 bases, and 7 bases stayed unmatched. The CDR3 is 15 residues long. CDR1 and CDR2 from the germline V gene are MNHEY and SVGAGI.

Sequences were obtained from peripheral blood. The sequence came from a woman of 80 years or more with active or convalescent COVID-19. The chain has TRBV6-5 and TRBJ1-5; TRBD1 agrees at 11 bases. DNA of the CDR3: TGTGCCAGCAGTCTCGGGACAGGGGGGGCCCAGCCCCAGCATTTT. Amino acid sequence: CASSLGTGGAQPQHF.